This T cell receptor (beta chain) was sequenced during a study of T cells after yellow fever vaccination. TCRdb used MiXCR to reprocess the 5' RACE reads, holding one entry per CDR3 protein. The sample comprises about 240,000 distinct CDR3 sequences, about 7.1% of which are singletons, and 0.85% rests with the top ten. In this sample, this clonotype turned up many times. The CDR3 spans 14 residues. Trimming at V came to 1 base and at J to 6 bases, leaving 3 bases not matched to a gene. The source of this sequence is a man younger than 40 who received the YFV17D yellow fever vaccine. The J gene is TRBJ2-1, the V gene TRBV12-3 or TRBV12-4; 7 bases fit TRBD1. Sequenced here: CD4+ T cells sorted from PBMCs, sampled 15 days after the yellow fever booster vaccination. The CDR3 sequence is CASSLGQGPNEQFF. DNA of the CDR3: TGTGCCAGCAGTTTAGGACAGGGTCCCAATGAGCAGTTCTTC.